What follows are 11 T cell receptor beta chains derived from one specimen sequenced in a study of tumor-infiltrating lymphocytes in primary liver carcinoma. Total RNA amounting to 450 to 500 ng was the source from which TCR beta cDNA was made with a constant-region primer. The TCR beta library was amplified through three nested multiplex PCR rounds in a modified ARM-PCR procedure. The first two PCR rounds, around 10 cycles each, used TRBV1-TRBV30 forward primers and a C-beta reverse primer. TCRdb re-derived calls from the multiplex PCR reads in MiXCR, one entry per CDR3 protein. Here the sample spans around 170,000 distinct CDR3 sequences, approximately 60% being singletons. Blood RNA was derived from unsorted whole blood, and germline DNA was extracted too. Sequenced material: peripheral blood. The receptors come from a man aged 40-55 years with primary liver carcinoma and hepatitis B virus infection.

Concerning this clonotype itself: A read error may produce the germline difference seen at one junction end. This chain links TRBV11-2 with TRBJ2-4; no firm D call. Germline V gene lookup returns CDR1 SGHAT and CDR2 FQNNGV. The CDR3 consists of 13 residues. The CDR3, as DNA: TGTGCCAGCAGCTCGTTTCTCAAAGACATTCAATACTTC. Its protein is CASSSFLKDIQYF.

The sample holds one count of this clonotype. Given the absence of the conserved phenylalanine or tryptophan at the CDR3 end, a read error is likely. The V gene is TRBV11-2, the J gene TRBJ2-2; 16 nucleotides line up with TRBD2. With 4 bases clipped from V and 3 bases from J, the junction kept 11 bases outside the gene matches. CDR1 SGHAT and CDR2 FQNNGV come from the germline V gene. The CDR3 has 20 residues. CDR3 sequence (DNA): TGTGCCAGCAGCTCGCTGCCGGGACTAGCGGGAGGGCAAGACACCGGGGAGCTGTTTTCT. Amino acids: CASSSLPGLAGGQDTGELFS.

The chain uses TRBV28 and TRBJ2-1, with TRBD1 as a possible D gene (5 bases). V lost 5 bases, J lost 9 bases, and 11 bases lay in between. This CDR3 has 12 amino acids. Looked up from germline, CDR1 is MDHEN and CDR2 is SYDVKM. CDR3 sequence: CASSLGQREQFF. The DNA for the CDR3 is TGTGCCAGCAGTCTCGGACAACGTGAGCAGTTCTTC.

With regard to this clonotype: Here the CDR3 omits its conserved ending phenylalanine or tryptophan, so a read error is the likely source. The chain uses TRBV11-2 and TRBJ2-7, with TRBD1 matching over 10 bases. The V gene end was trimmed by 4 bases and the J gene end by 3 bases; junction bases not matched to a gene: 6. Germline CDR1 SGHAT, CDR2 FQNNGV. The CDR3 spans 15 residues. The CDR3 DNA reads as TGTGCCAGCAGCTCGACGACAGGGGGCTGCTACGAGCAGTACCTC. Its translation is CASSSTTGGCYEQYL.

The V gene is TRBV12-3 or TRBV12-4, the J gene TRBJ2-3; D is perhaps TRBD2 (5 bases). The CDR3 runs 15 residues. The V end lost 3 bases, the J end lost 1 base, and 11 bases lay between the germline ends. The CDR3 protein is CASSFGAGGTDTQYF. CDR3 nucleotide sequence: TGTGCCAGCAGTTTTGGTGCCGGGGGCACAGATACGCAGTATTTT.

The chain combines TRBV12-3 or TRBV12-4 with TRBJ2-2, with 7 bases aligning to TRBD1. The CDR3 is made up of 14 amino acids. The junction had 14 bases not matched to a gene; V was cut back by 6 bases and J by 13 bases. CDR3 bases: TGTGCCAGCAGCCCGACCGGGACAGCCCCGCGGCTGTTTTTT. It is translated as CASSPTGTAPRLFF.

About this clonotype itself: The conserved phenylalanine or tryptophan is not found at the CDR3 terminus, so this likely reflects a read error. The J gene is TRBJ2-1, the V gene TRBV6-6; TRBD2 agrees at 14 bases. Germline V gene lookup returns CDR1 MNHNY and CDR2 SVGAGI (reference sequence). This CDR3 is built from 15 residues. Trimming cost V 4 bases and J 7 bases; bases outside gene matches: 3. CDR3: CASSSGTSGGNEQFS. The CDR3, as DNA: TGTGCCAGCAGTTCCGGGACTAGCGGGGGTAATGAGCAGTTCTCC.

As to this clonotype: This may be a read error: a much more frequent sequence differs by one nucleotide. The V gene is TRBV11-2, the J gene TRBJ2-4; D unresolved. CDR3 length: 13 amino acids. The V gene lost 1 base and the J gene lost 4 bases, with 5 bases spanning the gap. Germline values: CDR1 SGHAT, CDR2 FQNNGV. The CDR3 region is CASSLGLKNIQYF. The CDR3 DNA reads as TGTGCCAGCAGCTTAGGGCTTAAAAACATTCAGTACTTC.

The V and J genes are TRBV12-3 or TRBV12-4 and TRBJ1-2, with D possibly being TRBD1 (5 bases). The CDR3 consists of 15 residues. V was clipped by 1 base and J by 2 bases, with 11 bases between them. CDR3 residues: CASSLGGSVNYGYTF. CDR3 nucleotides: TGTGCCAGCAGTTTAGGGGGGAGTGTGAACTATGGCTACACCTTC.

The chain recombines TRBV29-1 with TRBJ2-7; tentatively, D is TRBD1 (6 bases). Germline V gene lookup returns CDR1 SQVTM and CDR2 ANQGSEA. V lost 6 bases, J lost 3 bases, and 12 bases lay in between. The CDR3 runs 12 residues. The CDR3: CSVGTWGYEQYF. The CDR3 nucleotides are TGCAGCGTGGGGACATGGGGCTACGAGCAGTACTTC.

Regarding this clonotype: Compared with germline, one end of the junction differs, possibly owing to a read error. This chain joins TRBV5-5 and TRBJ1-2; D is perhaps TRBD1 (5 bases). This CDR3 is built from 14 residues. From germline, CDR1 is SGHKS and CDR2 YYEKEE (reference sequence). CDR3 in DNA: TGTGCCAGCTGCTTGGCCGGGGGAGCTACGCGCTACACCTTC. This encodes CASCLAGGATRYTF.